This T cell receptor (beta chain) was retrieved from a study of blood T cell repertoires in COVID-19. With V trimmed by 5 bases and J by 8 bases, 6 bases remained unmatched. Germline CDR1 reads ENHRY; CDR2 reads SYGVKD. This CDR3 contains 13 residues. The table came from immunoSEQ multiplex PCR; TCRdb's copy has only in-frame clones and leaves some out. Among 100,000 to 130,000 clones listed, under 85% were seen once. The sample consisted of peripheral blood. The genes are TRBV10-3 and TRBJ1-2, with 9 bases matching TRBD1. This clonotype originated in a woman in her seventies with acute or convalescent COVID-19. The CDR3: CAISTGGAGGYTF. The DNA for the CDR3 is TGTGCCATCAGTACAGGGGGCGCAGGAGGCTACACCTTC.